This entry is about one T cell receptor (beta chain). The antigen remains unidentified. Only in-frame clones appear in the TCRdb table, and some are missing; sequencing was by immunoSEQ multiplex PCR. The profile shows fewer than 110,000 clones, roughly 87% of them singletons. The data belong to a study of T cell responses to AZD1222 COVID-19 vaccine. About the study: Investigators merged groups given second doses at roughly 4 or roughly 12 weeks. Findings of the study overall: Compared with day 0, the breadth and depth of the Spike-specific TCR repertoire rose significantly after two doses of AZD1222. Among the donors, most were white British and more were female, and clonal diversity was possibly underestimated. Distributed over spike, vaccine-associated CD4 TCRs predominated at 160-218 and 743-854.

Germline loops: CDR1 SGHVS, CDR2 FQNEAQ. V gave up 2 bases and J gave up 8 bases, with 10 bases separating them. CDR3 size: 13 residues. Sequencing was performed on peripheral blood, taken on day 0 of AZD1222 vaccination. The TCR originated in an adult in good health. The rearrangement joins TRBV7-8 to TRBJ1-5; no definite D call. The DNA for the CDR3 is TGTGCCAGCAGCTTATCTGGCCCTGAGCCCCAGCATTTT. It translates to CASSLSGPEPQHF.